This TCR beta chain was sequenced for a study of CD8 T cells in ankylosing spondylitis. Study conclusions and caveats: A TCR beta motif of several highly homologous variants seemed to mark ankylosing spondylitis blood.

TCRdb itself ran the 5' RACE reads through MiXCR, one entry per CDR3 protein. Of about 540,000 distinct CDR3 sequences listed, about 13% are singletons. In this sample, this clonotype turned up a few times. What it binds is not known. V lost 4 bases, J lost 2 bases, and 16 bases lay in between. This CDR3 spans 16 amino acids. Germline V CDR1 and CDR2: MGHDK, SYGVNS. This TCR came from a male donor with ankylosing spondylitis. The J gene is TRBJ2-3, the V gene TRBV25-1; D possibly corresponds to TRBD1 (6 bases). Sequencing was performed on blood, either unsorted or a sorted T cell fraction (not recorded which). In DNA form, the CDR3 reads TGTGCCAGCAGTGCCCTCCCCGGACAGAACACAGATACGCAGTATTTT. Its protein is CASSALPGQNTDTQYF.